These 10 T cell receptor beta chains were sequenced from one sample in a study of identical twins' blood T cells. Each CDR3 protein is one row after TCRdb ran MiXCR on the 5' RACE reads. Of fewer than 450,000 distinct CDR3 sequences in the sample, more than 25% were seen once. Sample: PBMCs. Source of these receptors: a woman aged 18-55 years in good health.

This chain links TRBV5-1 with TRBJ2-1; weak D call: TRBD1 (6 bases). The CDR3 is 15 amino acids. V was shortened by 0 bases and J by 6 bases, with 13 bases between the two germline ends. The germline gives CDR1 SGHRS, CDR2 YFSETQ. As DNA, the CDR3 is TGCGCCAGCAGCTTGGGGACAGTTAACACCAATGAGCAGTTCTTC. As protein: CASSLGTVNTNEQFF. Based on the CDR3 plus reference TRBV5-1 and TRBJ2-1, the full variable domain is KAGVTQTPRYLIKTRGQQVTLSCSPISGHRSVSWYQQTPGQGLQFLFEYFSETQRNKGNFPGRFSGRQFSNSRSEMNVSTLELGDSALYLCASSLGTVNTNEQFFGPGTRLTVL.

The chain carries TRBV5-6 and TRBJ1-3; D unclear. The CDR3 runs to 14 residues. Germline lookup yields CDR1 SGHDT and CDR2 YYEEEE. Trimming cost V 5 bases and J 0 bases, with 9 bases left between them. In nucleotides, the CDR3 is TGTGCCAGCAGACTGAGAAGCTCTGGAAACACCATATATTTT. It translates to CASRLRSSGNTIYF.

This clonotype was observed many times. The chain recombines TRBV23-1 with TRBJ2-7; D is unclear. TRBV23-1 carries the ORF label, with uncertain function. The CDR3 consists of 16 residues. V was pared by 4 bases and J by 0 bases, with 16 bases between. CDR3 sequence reads: CASSLGAPVSSYEQYF. The CDR3 nucleotides read TGCGCCAGCAGTCTCGGCGCGCCCGTTAGCTCCTACGAGCAGTACTTC.

This rearrangement joins TRBV11-2 to TRBJ2-1, with TRBD2 identical over 9 bases. The germline CDR1 and CDR2 sequences are SGHAT and FQNNGV. The CDR3 spans 17 residues. The V gene end was trimmed by 5 bases and the J gene end by 7 bases; junction bases not matched to a gene: 15. Here the CDR3 DNA reads TGTGCCAGCAGCACTACAAGAGTAGCGGGAGTTTGGAATGAGCAGTTCTTC. As protein: CASSTTRVAGVWNEQFF.

The sample holds many counts of this clonotype. The chain combines TRBV24-1 with TRBJ1-1; weak D call: TRBD1 (5 bases). The V end lost 2 bases, the J end lost 4 bases, and 10 bases lay between the germline ends. Germline V gene lookup returns CDR1 KGHDR and CDR2 SFDVKD. The CDR3 extends over 14 amino acids. CDR3 sequence: CATSDYSQGTEAFF. The CDR3 region has the DNA TGTGCCACCAGTGATTATTCCCAGGGCACTGAAGCTTTCTTT.

This clonotype was seen more than once but under ten times. The chain carries TRBV5-1 and TRBJ1-6, with 8 nucleotides matching TRBD1. This CDR3 has 14 amino acids. The V and J ends lost 4 bases and 6 bases, in that order; junction bases with no gene match: 3. In germline, CDR1 is SGHRS, CDR2 YFSETQ. CDR3 in amino acids: CASSPTGVNSPLHF. CDR3 sequence (DNA): TGCGCCAGCAGCCCGACAGGGGTTAATTCACCCCTCCACTTT.

This clonotype was recorded only once. The V gene is TRBV7-9, the J gene TRBJ2-3; 11 bases align to TRBD2. This CDR3 comprises 16 residues. CDR1 is SEHNR, CDR2 FQNEAQ, per germline (reference sequence). The ends lost 5 bases at V and 2 bases at J; junction bases unmatched: 6. The CDR3 region is CASSKGTSGNTDTQYF. The CDR3 DNA reads TGTGCCAGCAGCAAAGGGACTAGCGGAAACACAGATACGCAGTATTTT. The full variable domain, in which reference TRBV7-9 and TRBJ2-3 provide the parts outside the CDR3, is DTGVSQNPRHKITKRGQNVTFRCDPISEHNRLYWYRQTLGQGPEFLTYFQNEAQLEKSRLLSDRFSAERPKGSFSTLEIQRTEQGDSAMYLCASSKGTSGNTDTQYFGPGTRLTVL.

This clonotype appeared a few times. V and J are TRBV7-9 and TRBJ2-7, with 9 bases matching TRBD1. Germline V gene lookup returns CDR1 SEHNR and CDR2 FQNEAQ (reference sequence). V shed 5 bases and J 5 bases; nucleotides not matched to a gene: 7. CDR3 length equals 14 residues. The CDR3 nucleotides are TGTGCCAGCAGCGTTCCGGGACAGGGAGACGAGCAGTACTTC. Its protein is CASSVPGQGDEQYF.

This clonotype was recorded at least ten times. The chain recombines TRBV19 with TRBJ2-1; 8 bases agree with TRBD1. The V and J ends lost 10 bases and 7 bases, in that order; junction bases with no gene match: 9. The CDR3 is 13 residues long. Germline V gene lookup returns CDR1 LNHDA and CDR2 SQIVND (reference sequence). For the CDR3, the DNA is TGTGCCACCGACAGGGGAACTTGGAATGAGCAGTTCTTC. Protein sequence: CATDRGTWNEQFF.

The V gene is TRBV5-6, the J gene TRBJ1-1; D is ambiguous. Trimming pared 0 bases from V and 5 bases from J, leaving 20 bases between. CDR1 is SGHDT, CDR2 YYEEEE, per germline. The CDR3 loop spans 17 amino acids. The CDR3: CASSLASSRRSRTEAFF. In DNA form, the CDR3 reads TGTGCCAGCAGCTTGGCCTCTAGCCGACGGTCGAGGACTGAAGCTTTCTTT.